Following are 2 T cell receptor beta chains from one sample sequenced in a study of response to subunit inactivated influenza vaccine. TCRdb used MiXCR to reprocess the RT-PCR reads, holding one entry per CDR3 protein. The sample includes hundreds of thousands of distinct CDR3 sequences, about 10% of them seen just once. This sample also appeared in a second study, on T cells expressing NK-cell markers. That paper states: 5'RACE template switching with UMIs produced the TCR beta cDNA.

Sequencing used PBMCs from blood, obtained on the day of vaccination. These receptors came from a man in his fifties who received an inactivated influenza vaccine.

The CDR3 sequence: CSIGQGHSPLHF. For the CDR3, the DNA is TGCAGCATAGGACAGGGGCATTCACCCCTCCACTTT. The genes are TRBV20-1 and TRBJ1-6; 9 bases are a match to TRBD1. CDR3 size: 12 residues. Germline values: CDR1 DFQATT, CDR2 SNEGSKA (reference sequence).

The rearrangement joins TRBV10-3 to TRBJ1-1, with 8 positions matching TRBD1. The CDR3 sequence is 14 residues long. Looked up from germline, CDR1 is ENHRY and CDR2 is SYGVKD. V dropped 7 bases and J dropped 1; count of bases not matched to a gene: 5. In DNA form, the CDR3 reads TGTGCCATCAAAAGGGGACAGGCGAACACTGAAGCTTTCTTT. Protein sequence: CAIKRGQANTEAFF.